Each of the 5 T cell receptor beta chains below was sequenced from the same sample in a study of Tregs in tolerant kidney transplant recipients. Data came from immunoSEQ multiplex PCR; TCRdb stores just in-frame clones and leaves some out. Found here are fewer than 80,000 clones, roughly 98% of them singletons; the top ten hold 0.34%. Source: Tregs from blood, taken before the transplant. The receptors were sampled from a human donor who received a combined kidney and bone marrow transplant.

The V and J genes are TRBV6-5 and TRBJ2-1; a weak D match, TRBD2 (6 bases). V was shortened by 0 bases and J by 7 bases, with 13 bases between the two germline ends. The germline CDR1 and CDR2 sequences are MNHEY and SVGAGI. The CDR3 contains 15 residues. This chain's CDR3 is CASSYSGLPENEQFF. CDR3 DNA: TGTGCCAGCAGTTACTCGGGACTCCCTGAAAATGAGCAGTTCTTC.

The V and J genes are TRBV19 and TRBJ1-2; D may be TRBD1 (5 bases). Trimming stripped 7 bases from V and 5 bases from J, with 11 bases between. CDR1 is LNHDA and CDR2 is SQIVND in the germline V gene (reference sequence). This CDR3 has 12 amino acids. CDR3 in DNA: TGTGCCAGTACCACAGGACGGTATGGCTACACCTTC. This gives the protein CASTTGRYGYTF.

The chain links TRBV30 to TRBJ1-3, with unresolved D. The CDR3 runs to 14 residues. CDR1 and CDR2 from the germline V gene are GTSNPN and SVGIG (reference sequence). V gave up 8 bases and J gave up 5 bases, with 19 bases separating them. CDR3 protein: CAQSNEGTRNTIYF. The DNA of the CDR3 is TGTGCCCAGTCCAATGAGGGAACACGAAACACCATATATTTT.

The chain has TRBV15 and TRBJ1-3; the D is unclear. Germline assignment: CDR1 LNHNV and CDR2 YYDKDF (reference sequence). The V end was cut by 0 bases, the J end by 5 bases, with 2 bases between. CDR3 length: 12 residues. The CDR3 DNA reads TGTGCCACCAGCAGAGACAGAAACACCATATATTTT. It yields the protein CATSRDRNTIYF.

This chain uses TRBV11-2 with TRBJ2-6; a possible D gene is TRBD2 (7 bases). The CDR3 contains 16 residues. Looked up from germline, CDR1 is SGHAT and CDR2 is FQNNGV. Trimming shortened V by 5 bases and J by 2 bases, and 13 bases separated the two germline ends. CDR3: CASSLTGGPGANVLTF. CDR3 coding DNA: TGTGCCAGCAGCCTTACCGGGGGGCCTGGGGCCAACGTCCTGACTTTC.